This record concerns one T cell receptor (beta chain) sequence. The sample belongs to a study of blood T cell repertoires in COVID-19. The overall study: Spain, Italy and the United States supplied samples that represented acute and convalescent COVID-19. T cells, B-cell-depleted T cells, or PBMCs provided the cDNA or gDNA that served as material.

As processed by the authors: Using reference gene primer amplification, nucleated cell counts were estimated. The assay was immunoSEQ multiplex PCR, and TCRdb's table has in-frame clones only and misses some. The V and J calls and the clone size are those of that table, but D and trimming were determined from the DNA. The table lists tens of thousands of clones, roughly 86% of them singletons. CDR3 size: 16 residues. Germline lookup yields CDR1 MNHEY and CDR2 SVGEGT. The V and J ends lost 5 bases and 6 bases respectively, with 20 bases between them. This sequence joins TRBV6-2 or TRBV6-3 and TRBJ1-5, with D uncertain. This clonotype was obtained from a human donor with active COVID-19. The donor label of this sample is uncertain. What was sequenced was peripheral blood. The CDR3 DNA sequence: TGTGCCAGCAGTCCAAGTGTAGTGTCCCAAAGTCAGCCCCAGCATTTT. Translation: CASSPSVVSQSQPQHF.